The 5 T cell receptor beta chains listed next were all sequenced from one sample in a study of post-analysis software for immune sequencing data. Study-wide results and caveats: TRBV5-6, TRBV5-1 and TRBV20-1 belonged to a set of roughly five TRBV segments that were more frequent in patients than controls.

Unique molecular identifiers featured in each of the TCR beta cDNA libraries. TCRdb reanalysed the PCR reads using MiXCR and keeps one entry per CDR3 protein. The sample consists of about 200,000 distinct CDR3 sequences, 29% of them appearing once. Their recognized antigens are unknown. The source material was blood. These receptor sequences come from a girl under 18 with multiple sclerosis.

Note on this clonotype: A much larger clone sits a single nucleotide away, making a read error possible. The gene calls are TRBV6-5 and TRBJ2-5; D not certain. V lost 4 bases, J lost 11 bases, and 17 bases lay in between. The CDR3 is made up of 13 amino acids. Germline V lookup: CDR1 MNHEY, CDR2 SVGAGI. CDR3 nucleotide sequence: TGTGCCAGCAGTTCTGAGCCCTACAATGAGCAGTACTTC. Translated: CASSSEPYNEQYF.

Ten or more counts support this clonotype. The chain couples TRBV7-9 to TRBJ2-7; D is uncertain. With 5 bases removed from V and 6 bases from J, the gap between germline ends came to 17 bases. CDR3 length: 14 amino acids. CDR1 SEHNR and CDR2 FQNEAQ come from the germline V gene (reference sequence). The DNA of the CDR3 is TGTGCCAGCAGCCCCCGGCAGTTTCCCTTCGAGCAGTACTTC. Translation: CASSPRQFPFEQYF.

This clonotype was counted a few times. J is TRBJ1-5 and V is TRBV20-1; D uncertain. CDR3 length: 14 amino acids. Trimming cost V 0 bases and J 7 bases, with 13 bases left between them. Germline V gene lookup returns CDR1 DFQATT and CDR2 SNEGSKA (reference sequence). CDR3 amino acids: CSARDMGSGQPQHF. DNA of the CDR3: TGCAGTGCTAGAGATATGGGTTCGGGGCAGCCCCAGCATTTT.

This clonotype was picked up many times. The V and J genes are TRBV6-5 and TRBJ2-1; TRBD2 aligns across 11 bases. The CDR3 has 14 residues. V shed 4 bases, J shed 7 bases, and the junction held 3 bases outside the gene matches. Per germline, CDR1 MNHEY and CDR2 SVGAGI. The CDR3 nucleotides read TGTGCCAGCAGTTTAAGACTAGCGGGAAATGAGCAGTTCTTC. Protein sequence: CASSLRLAGNEQFF.

This clonotype was observed a few times. V usage is TRBV12-3 or TRBV12-4 and J usage is TRBJ1-1, with D tentatively TRBD1 (6 bases). V lost 5 bases and J 1 base, leaving 14 bases between the germline ends. The CDR3 totals 15 residues. The CDR3: CASSLPRDKNTEAFF. The CDR3 nucleotides read TGTGCCAGCAGTCTCCCTCGGGACAAGAACACTGAAGCTTTCTTT.